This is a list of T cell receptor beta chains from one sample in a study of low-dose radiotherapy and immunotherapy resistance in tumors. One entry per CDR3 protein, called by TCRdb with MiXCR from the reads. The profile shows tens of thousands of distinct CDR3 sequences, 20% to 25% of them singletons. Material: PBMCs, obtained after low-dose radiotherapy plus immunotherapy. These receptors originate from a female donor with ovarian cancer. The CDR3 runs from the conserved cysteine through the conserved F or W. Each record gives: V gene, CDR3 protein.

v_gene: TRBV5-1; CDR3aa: CASSVTGAGGAKNIQYF
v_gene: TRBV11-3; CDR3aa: CVSSFLTGVAGTYNEQFF
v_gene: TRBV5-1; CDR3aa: CASSLPRQSSYNEQFF
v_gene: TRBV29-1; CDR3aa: CSTRLSGGGHEQFF
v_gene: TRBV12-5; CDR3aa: CASADPGTDYGYTF
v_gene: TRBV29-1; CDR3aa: CSVERTGNTEAFF
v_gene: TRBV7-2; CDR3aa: CASSPGQVYGYTF
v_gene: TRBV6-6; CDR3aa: CASSWVRGVGVGEQYF
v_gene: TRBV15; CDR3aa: CATSRLASGRYEQYF
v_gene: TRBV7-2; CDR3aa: CASSITGPSYNEQFF
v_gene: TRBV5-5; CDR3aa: CASSTLRQGYNEQFF
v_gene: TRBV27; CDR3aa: CATGRGRGRYGYTF
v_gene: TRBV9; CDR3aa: CASSVLAELSYEQYF
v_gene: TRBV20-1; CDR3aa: CSARDLLGSYEQYF
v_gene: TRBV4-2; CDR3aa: CASSQVPLNYGYTF
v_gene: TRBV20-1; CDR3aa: CSARQGTSSLISGYTF
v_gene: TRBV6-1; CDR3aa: CASSDPGLGTEAFF
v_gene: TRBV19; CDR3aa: CASSRAQGANTGELFF
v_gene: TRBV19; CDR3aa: CASSISGAGGYGYTF
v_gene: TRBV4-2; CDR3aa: CASSQGGGSSDTQYF
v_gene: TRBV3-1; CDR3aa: CASSRNQGKETQYF
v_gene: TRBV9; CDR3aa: CASSVGTGGEQFF
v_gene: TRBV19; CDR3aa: CASSTMGPGAEKLFF
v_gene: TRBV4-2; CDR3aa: CASSLDRAGANVLTF
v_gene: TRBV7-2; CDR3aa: CASSLPSGFLGGEETQYF
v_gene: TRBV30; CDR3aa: CAWSTSPGTWTEAFF
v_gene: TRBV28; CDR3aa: CASTKKTGFGNQPQHF
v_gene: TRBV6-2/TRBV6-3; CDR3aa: CASSQLTSGRGELFF
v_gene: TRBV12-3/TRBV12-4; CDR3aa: CASSFLGEAFF
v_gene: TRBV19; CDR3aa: CASSPRQILKGQPQHF
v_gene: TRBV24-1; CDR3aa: CATSDLLRDGDTQYF
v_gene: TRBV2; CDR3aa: CASSTWGLNEQFF
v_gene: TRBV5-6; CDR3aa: CASSLDRGNNNSPLHF
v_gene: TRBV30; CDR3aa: CASSGAGYGYTF
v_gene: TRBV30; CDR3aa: CAWTPGLNQPQHF
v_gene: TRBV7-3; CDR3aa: CASSLKTNTGELFF
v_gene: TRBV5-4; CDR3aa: CASSLGQINQPQHF
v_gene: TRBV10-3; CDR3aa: CAISEVGVSYEQYF
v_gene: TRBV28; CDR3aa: CASSLGTQGTLIADTQYF
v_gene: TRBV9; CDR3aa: CASSLRVAGVYNEQFF
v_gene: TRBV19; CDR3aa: CASSRSSYNEQFF
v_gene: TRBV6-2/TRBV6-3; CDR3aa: CASSSRQVGNEQFF
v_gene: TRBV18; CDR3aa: CASSPGQLNGYTF
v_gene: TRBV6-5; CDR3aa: CASSYARDRGSGANVLTF
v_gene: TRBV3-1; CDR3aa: CASSPGQGGITEAFF
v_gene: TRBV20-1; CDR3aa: CSAYSTGGIATNEKLFF
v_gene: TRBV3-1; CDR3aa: CASSQVPGRQETQYF
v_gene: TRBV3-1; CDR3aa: CASSLGGAGNTIYF
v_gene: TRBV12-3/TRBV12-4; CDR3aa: CASKPGSLKQFF
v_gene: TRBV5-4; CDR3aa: CASTNQTSMYLCASTTHPNEQFF